The 18 T cell receptor beta chains below were found in one sample sequenced in a study of spatial heterogeneity in lung cancer. Using its own MiXCR run on the 5' RACE reads, TCRdb lists one record per CDR3 protein. Of roughly 13,000 distinct CDR3 sequences listed, 10% are singletons. Time point given: sample taken at primary tumor resection. Sequencing was performed on whole RNA extracted from tumor and nontumor lung tissue, or from frozen PBMC, and the material was left unsorted. The source material was PBMCs, sampled at surgery. These receptors were taken from a male donor with early-stage non-small cell lung cancer.

This clonotype was detected many times. The rearrangement links TRBV28 to TRBJ1-3, with 7 bases aligning to TRBD1. V lost 6 bases and J lost 2; bases outside the gene matches: 7. The CDR3 is 15 residues long. Germline CDR1 reads MDHEN; CDR2 reads SYDVKM. For the CDR3, the DNA is TGTGCCAGCAGCACAGGGGAAGAAGCTGGAAACACCATATATTTT. Protein product: CASSTGEEAGNTIYF.

This chain links TRBV20-1 with TRBJ1-4, with D maybe TRBD1 (6 bases). The CDR3 runs to 14 residues. V dropped 5 bases and J dropped 0 bases, with 10 bases sitting between them. CDR1 and CDR2 from the germline V gene are DFQATT and SNEGSKA (reference sequence). Here the CDR3 DNA reads TGCAGTGCTGTGGGGGCCCCAACTAATGAAAAACTGTTTTTT. It translates to CSAVGAPTNEKLFF.

This clonotype came up many times. The CDR3 nucleotides read TGCGCCAGCAGCTCTACCGGGACTAGCGGGATCAGGGAGCAGTTCTTC. This gives the protein CASSSTGTSGIREQFF. The chain has TRBV4-1 and TRBJ2-1, with 13 bases matching TRBD2. The CDR3 extends over 16 amino acids. The germline V gene encodes CDR1 MGHRA and CDR2 YSYEKL. With V trimmed by 5 bases and J by 10 bases, 11 bases remained unmatched.

In this sample, this clonotype turned up many times. The CDR3: CASRSSLYSDEQYF. DNA of the CDR3: TGTGCCAGCCGATCTTCACTTTATAGCGACGAGCAGTACTTC. This sequence joins TRBV6-5 and TRBJ2-7, with D perhaps TRBD2 (5 bases). The CDR3 has 14 amino acids. CDR1 MNHEY and CDR2 SVGAGI come from the germline V gene. The V gene lost 8 bases and the J gene lost 5 bases, with 19 bases spanning the gap.

This clonotype has a count of ten or more. The rearrangement uses TRBV28 and TRBJ1-5; D is undetermined. This CDR3 is 14 amino acids long. Germline lookup yields CDR1 MDHEN and CDR2 SYDVKM. Deletions cut 1 base from V and 5 bases from J, with 9 bases between. The CDR3 DNA reads as TGTGCCAGCAGTTTATACAGCAACGATCAGCCCCAGCATTTT. Translation gives CASSLYSNDQPQHF.

This clonotype was seen ten or more times. The chain is built from TRBV7-9 and TRBJ2-7; D uncertain. V dropped 0 bases and J dropped 2 bases, with 5 bases sitting between them. The germline V gene has CDR1 SEHNR and CDR2 FQNEAQ (reference sequence). The CDR3 length is 13 residues. The CDR3 region is CASSLAGPYEQYF. The CDR3 DNA reads as TGTGCCAGCAGCTTAGCGGGTCCCTACGAGCAGTACTTC.

This clonotype was recorded at least ten times. The J gene is TRBJ1-3, the V gene TRBV6-5; unclear D gene. Trimming took 5 bases from V and 0 from J, leaving 8 bases between them. Per germline, CDR1 MNHEY and CDR2 SVGAGI. The CDR3 extends over 14 amino acids. The chain's CDR3 is CASSRSSSGNTIYF. Here the CDR3 DNA reads TGTGCCAGCAGTAGGTCAAGCTCTGGAAACACCATATATTTT.

The chain employs TRBV4-2 and TRBJ2-7; tentatively, D is TRBD1 or TRBD2 (5 bases each). The CDR3 is 15 residues long. V dropped 5 bases and J dropped 0 bases, with 14 bases sitting between them. Germline V CDR1 and CDR2: LGHNA, YNFKEQ. The CDR3: CASSRGERSSYEQYF. CDR3 coding DNA: TGTGCCAGCAGCAGGGGAGAAAGGAGCTCCTACGAGCAGTACTTC.

DNA for the CDR3: TGTGCCAGCAGCCCTAGGGAGTTTGGGAAAAAGGAGACCCAGTACTTC. Translation: CASSPREFGKKETQYF. The gene calls are TRBV5-4 and TRBJ2-5; D might be TRBD2 (5 bases). This CDR3 region has 16 residues. Germline values: CDR1 SGHNT, CDR2 YYREEE (reference sequence). V gave up 4 bases and J gave up 5 bases, with 21 bases separating them.

This clonotype was counted at least ten times. The chain employs TRBV19 and TRBJ2-1; 8 nucleotides match TRBD2. V trimming: 3 bases; J trimming: 8 bases; junction bases outside the gene matches: 9. The length of the CDR3 is 15 residues. CDR1 is LNHDA and CDR2 is SQIVND in the germline V gene (reference sequence). This chain's CDR3 is CASSMGSGRGDEQFF. The CDR3, as DNA: TGTGCCAGTAGTATGGGGAGCGGGAGAGGGGATGAGCAGTTCTTC.

This clonotype is labeled as medium-sized. The chain has TRBV27 and TRBJ2-7, with D tentatively TRBD1 or TRBD2 (5 bases each). V was shortened by 0 bases and J by 2 bases, with 14 bases between the two germline ends. Germline V gene sequence: CDR1 MNHEY, CDR2 SMNVEV (reference sequence). This CDR3 is 16 amino acids long. The CDR3 is CASSLSSGRSTYEQYF. In DNA form, the CDR3 reads TGTGCCAGCAGTTTATCGTCGGGGCGGTCGACCTACGAGCAGTACTTC.

This clonotype was detected many times. The chain joins TRBV5-1 to TRBJ2-3; D uncertain. CDR1 SGHRS and CDR2 YFSETQ come from the germline V gene. This CDR3 is 15 amino acids long. The ends were cut back, 3 bases at V and 3 bases at J, with 14 bases in the middle. The CDR3 DNA reads as TGCGCCAGCAGCTCGGCCTCCAGCAGGACAGATACGCAGTATTTT. It is translated as CASSSASSRTDTQYF.

At least ten counts were recorded for this clonotype. The gene calls are TRBV6-2 or TRBV6-3 and TRBJ2-5; TRBD1 is a possible D gene (5 bases). CDR3 length: 13 amino acids. Germline loops: CDR1 MNHEY, CDR2 SVGEGT. V shed 5 bases and J shed 4 bases, with 11 bases lying between them. CDR3 region: CASSMGPRETQYF. The CDR3 nucleotides read TGTGCCAGCAGTATGGGGCCGAGAGAGACCCAGTACTTC.

This clonotype occurred many times. The V call is TRBV4-2, the J call TRBJ1-1; D is perhaps TRBD1 (5 bases). The CDR3 is made up of 15 amino acids. Germline CDR1 LGHNA, CDR2 YNFKEQ. Trimming took off 4 bases at V and 6 bases at J, with 18 bases between the two ends. CDR3 region: CASSPLSGERAEAFF. The CDR3 DNA is TGTGCCAGCAGCCCTTTGTCGGGGGAACGGGCTGAAGCTTTCTTT.

CDR3 residues: CASAEYNEQFF. In DNA form, the CDR3 reads TGTGCCAGCGCCGAATACAATGAGCAGTTCTTC. This chain links TRBV2 with TRBJ2-1; D remains unclear. The germline V gene encodes CDR1 SNHLY and CDR2 FYNNEI. The CDR3 contains 11 residues. V was pared by 8 bases and J by 4 bases, with 6 bases between.

This clonotype was detected ten times or more. The rearrangement uses TRBV29-1 and TRBJ2-7, with D perhaps assigned TRBD1 or TRBD2 (5 bases each). CDR1 is SQVTM, CDR2 ANQGSEA, per germline. The CDR3 loop spans 12 amino acids. The V and J ends lost 4 bases and 5 bases respectively, with 12 bases between them. In DNA, the CDR3 is TGCAGCGTTGGATTATTGGGGGACGAGCAGTACTTC. Translated: CSVGLLGDEQYF.

The chain couples TRBV29-1 to TRBJ2-3; D is perhaps TRBD1 (6 bases). Germline CDR1 reads SQVTM; CDR2 reads ANQGSEA. V was trimmed by 5 bases and J by 3 bases, leaving 18 bases between them. This CDR3 spans 15 amino acids. The CDR3 region is CSVSTAWDTTDTQYF. The CDR3 DNA reads TGCAGCGTTTCTACGGCCTGGGACACTACAGATACGCAGTATTTT.

This clonotype has a count of ten or more. The V call is TRBV7-6, the J call TRBJ2-1; D is ambiguous. V was shortened by 0 bases and J by 7 bases, with 7 bases between the two germline ends. The germline gives CDR1 SGHVS, CDR2 FNYEAQ. The CDR3 is made up of 13 amino acids. The CDR3 spells CASSLAPMNEQFF. The CDR3 coding sequence is TGTGCCAGCAGCTTAGCGCCAATGAATGAGCAGTTCTTC.